This entry lists 15 T cell receptor beta chains sequenced from one sample in a study of blood T cells in healthy people across ages. The second PCR ran roughly 7 to 12 cycles with a sample-barcoded 5' primer and J-beta primers. TCRdb processed the 5' RACE reads anew with MiXCR; each CDR3 protein has one entry. This sample has fewer than 900,000 distinct CDR3 sequences, with under 40% found just once. The sample comprised blood. The receptors stem from a man aged 18 to 30 in good health.

This clonotype was seen repeatedly, ten times or more. The chain has TRBV5-1 and TRBJ2-1; unclear D gene. The CDR3 consists of 13 residues. Germline CDR1 and CDR2: SGHRS and YFSETQ. Trimming left V 4 bases short and J 8 bases short, with 13 bases between. Written as DNA, the CDR3 is TGCGCCAGCAGCCTCCAAAAAACCGATGAGCAGTTCTTC. Its translation is CASSLQKTDEQFF.

This clonotype was counted between two and nine times. The CDR3 here is CSAPIGGEGTEAFF. Here the CDR3 DNA reads TGCAGTGCTCCCATTGGGGGGGAGGGCACTGAAGCTTTCTTT. The chain couples TRBV20-1 to TRBJ1-1; possibly TRBD1 for D (5 bases). The CDR3 contains 14 residues. Germline loops: CDR1 DFQATT, CDR2 SNEGSKA (reference sequence). The ends were cut back, 5 bases at V and 4 bases at J, with 17 bases in the middle.

This clonotype occurred a few times. This rearrangement joins TRBV6-5 to TRBJ1-2, with D unresolved. This CDR3 spans 14 amino acids. V was pared by 2 bases and J by 8 bases, with 15 bases between. The germline V gene has CDR1 MNHEY and CDR2 SVGAGI. The CDR3 is CASSYGGENRGYTF. CDR3 coding DNA: TGTGCCAGCAGTTACGGAGGAGAGAATCGCGGCTACACCTTC.

This clonotype was observed at least ten times. V is TRBV20-1 and J is TRBJ2-3; perhaps TRBD2 as D (6 bases). Germline V gene sequence: CDR1 DFQATT, CDR2 SNEGSKA (reference sequence). The ends were cut back, 0 bases at V and 6 bases at J, with 13 bases in the middle. This CDR3 has 14 amino acids. CDR3 nucleotides: TGCAGTGCTAGAGATGGTGGGGGGTCGGATACGCAGTATTTT. Its translation is CSARDGGGSDTQYF.

V gene TRBV10-3 combines with J gene TRBJ2-1; TRBD1 might be the D (6 bases). The germline CDR1 and CDR2 sequences are ENHRY and SYGVKD. This CDR3 is 15 amino acids long. V was cut by 10 bases and J by 0 bases, with 16 bases left in between. Here the CDR3 DNA reads TGTGCCACGGACGCTACAGGGAGCTCCTACAATGAGCAGTTCTTC. This codes for CATDATGSSYNEQFF.

This clonotype came up once. Since a much larger clone is just one base distant, this may be a read error. The chain joins TRBV5-6 to TRBJ2-5; TRBD1 might be the D (6 bases). The CDR3 spans 15 residues. CDR1 and CDR2 (germline): SGHDT, YYEEEE. The CDR3, as DNA: TGTACCAGCAGCTTGGCGGACAGCCTTCAAGAGACCCAGTACTTC. It is translated as CTSSLADSLQETQYF.

The chain uses TRBV6-2 or TRBV6-3 and TRBJ1-5; no clear D. This CDR3 region has 14 residues. The V end was cut by 3 bases, the J end by 9 bases, with 15 bases between. Germline V lookup: CDR1 MNHEY, CDR2 SVGEGT. The CDR3 protein is CASSYREGSRPQHF. CDR3 bases: TGTGCCAGCAGTTATCGAGAGGGAAGTCGGCCCCAGCATTTT.

The chain couples TRBV7-2 to TRBJ1-6, with 8 nucleotides matching TRBD1. The V segment lost 5 bases and the J segment 14 bases; nucleotides outside the gene matches: 14. The germline V gene has CDR1 SGHTA and CDR2 FQGNSA. The CDR3 has 15 amino acids. The DNA of the CDR3 is TGTGCCAGCAGCCCCGACAGGGGATTGGATCGATCCCTCCACTTT. This sequence encodes CASSPDRGLDRSLHF.

As to this clonotype: Sequence at one end of the junction differs from germline and may be a read error. Here the CDR3 DNA reads TGTCCCAGCAGTCCTTCGACAGATGAAGCTTTCTTT. It codes for CPSSPSTDEAFF. This chain connects TRBV12-3 or TRBV12-4 to TRBJ1-1; the D gene is possibly TRBD1 (5 bases). The CDR3 is made up of 12 amino acids.

This CDR3 is CATSGTVDNEQFF. The CDR3 region has the DNA TGTGCCACCTCCGGGACGGTCGACAATGAGCAGTTCTTC. The chain carries TRBV24-1 and TRBJ2-1, with D perhaps TRBD1 or TRBD2 (5 bases each). Germline CDR1 and CDR2: KGHDR and SFDVKD. V shed 9 bases and J shed 5 bases, with 13 bases lying between them. This CDR3 comprises 13 residues.

This clonotype turned up a few times. This chain uses TRBV7-2 with TRBJ2-3; D ambiguous. The V end was cut by 4 bases, the J end by 6 bases, with 8 bases between. CDR3 size: 12 residues. Germline values: CDR1 SGHTA, CDR2 FQGNSA. CDR3 loop: CASSSWADTQYF. CDR3 coding DNA: TGTGCCAGCAGCTCCTGGGCGGATACGCAGTATTTT.

The gene calls are TRBV7-2 and TRBJ2-3; D is unclear. This CDR3 contains 15 residues. CDR1 is SGHTA and CDR2 is FQGNSA in the germline V gene. The V end lost 5 bases, the J end lost 2 bases, and 14 bases lay between the germline ends. DNA of the CDR3: TGTGCCAGCAGCATAGTCGGTTCACACACAGATACGCAGTATTTT. Amino acids: CASSIVGSHTDTQYF.

Comment on this clonotype: At one end, the junction sequence differs from germline, possibly due to a read error. The chain links TRBV12-3 or TRBV12-4 to TRBJ2-1; 7 bases fit TRBD2. The CDR3 covers 12 residues. CDR3: CAGSVSGGMQFF. The CDR3 DNA sequence: TGTGCCGGCAGTGTCTCCGGGGGGATGCAGTTCTTC.

V usage is TRBV28 and J usage is TRBJ2-1; 8 nucleotides match TRBD2. The CDR3 is 14 amino acids. V dropped 6 bases and J dropped 7; count of bases not matched to a gene: 8. Per the germline V gene, CDR1 is MDHEN and CDR2 is SYDVKM. The CDR3 region is CASSYYPGGNEQFF. CDR3 sequence (DNA): TGTGCCAGCAGCTATTACCCGGGGGGGAATGAGCAGTTCTTC.

This clonotype showed up many times. The V and J genes are TRBV4-3 and TRBJ2-2; D gene unclear. Trimming took 0 bases from V and 5 from J, leaving 1 base between them. Germline values: CDR1 LGHNA, CDR2 YSLEER. The CDR3 is 12 residues long. The CDR3 spells CASSQETGELFF. In nucleotides, the CDR3 is TGCGCCAGCAGCCAAGAGACCGGGGAGCTGTTTTTT.